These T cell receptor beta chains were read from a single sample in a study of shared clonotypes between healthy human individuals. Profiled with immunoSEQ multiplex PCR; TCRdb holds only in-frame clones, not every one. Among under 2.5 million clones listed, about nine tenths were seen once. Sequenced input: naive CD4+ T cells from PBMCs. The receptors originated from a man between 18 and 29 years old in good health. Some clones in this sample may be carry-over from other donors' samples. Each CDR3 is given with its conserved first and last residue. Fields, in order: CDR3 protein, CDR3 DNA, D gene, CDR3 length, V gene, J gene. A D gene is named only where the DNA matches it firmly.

CDR3aa: CASSLEGGAVVTQYF; CDR3nt: TGTGCCAGCAGCTTAGAAGGGGGGGCGGTCGTTACGCAGTATTTT; d_gene: .; len: 15; v_gene: TRBV7-9; j_gene: TRBJ2-3
CDR3aa: CASSEAGGSHEAFF; CDR3nt: TGTGCCAGCAGTGAAGCAGGGGGCTCTCATGAAGCTTTCTTT; d_gene: TRBD1; len: 14; v_gene: TRBV25-1; j_gene: TRBJ1-1
CDR3aa: CASNPSGTAAKNIQYF; CDR3nt: TGTGCCAGCAATCCTTCGGGGACTGCAGCCAAAAACATTCAGTACTTC; d_gene: .; len: 16; v_gene: TRBV6-6; j_gene: TRBJ2-4
CDR3aa: CASSQDPGGTRNEQFF; CDR3nt: TGCGCCAGCAGCCAAGATCCTGGGGGGACGCGGAATGAGCAGTTCTTC; d_gene: .; len: 16; v_gene: TRBV4-3; j_gene: TRBJ2-1
CDR3aa: CASSRSSGANVLTF; CDR3nt: TGTGCCAGCAGCAGAAGCTCTGGGGCCAACGTCCTGACTTTC; d_gene: .; len: 14; v_gene: TRBV6-6; j_gene: TRBJ2-6
CDR3aa: CASSQAGTGNTEAFF; CDR3nt: TGCGCCAGCAGCCAAGCCGGGACAGGGAACACTGAAGCTTTCTTT; d_gene: TRBD1; len: 15; v_gene: TRBV4-3; j_gene: TRBJ1-1
CDR3aa: CAWSFIRVGELFF; CDR3nt: TGTGCCTGGAGTTTTATCAGGGTCGGGGAGCTGTTTTTT; d_gene: .; len: 13; v_gene: TRBV30; j_gene: TRBJ2-2
CDR3aa: CAWSVLGRNNSPLHF; CDR3nt: TGTGCCTGGAGTGTATTAGGGCGCAATAATTCACCCCTCCACTTT; d_gene: .; len: 15; v_gene: TRBV30; j_gene: TRBJ1-6
CDR3aa: CASSRAGAGELFF; CDR3nt: TGTGCCAGCAGCCGCGCGGGGGCCGGGGAGCTGTTTTTT; d_gene: TRBD2; len: 13; v_gene: TRBV9; j_gene: TRBJ2-2
CDR3aa: CASSFEGNQPQHF; CDR3nt: TGTGCCAGCAGTTTCGAGGGCAATCAGCCCCAGCATTTT; d_gene: .; len: 13; v_gene: TRBV28; j_gene: TRBJ1-5
CDR3aa: CATSARTSGTLGEQFF; CDR3nt: TGTGCCACCAGCGCCCGGACTAGCGGGACTTTGGGTGAGCAGTTCTTC; d_gene: TRBD2; len: 16; v_gene: TRBV15; j_gene: TRBJ2-1
CDR3aa: CASSSTGLGRKLFF; CDR3nt: TGTGCCAGCAGTTCAACAGGGCTAGGGCGAAAACTGTTTTTT; d_gene: .; len: 14; v_gene: TRBV27; j_gene: TRBJ1-4
CDR3aa: CASSPARASDTQYF; CDR3nt: TGTGCCAGCAGCCCAGCCCGGGCCTCAGATACGCAGTATTTT; d_gene: .; len: 14; v_gene: TRBV9; j_gene: TRBJ2-3
CDR3aa: CASSFGQGLSTDTQYF; CDR3nt: TGCGCCAGCAGCTTTGGACAGGGGCTTAGCACAGATACGCAGTATTTT; d_gene: TRBD1; len: 16; v_gene: TRBV5-1; j_gene: TRBJ2-3
CDR3aa: CASSIGTGVVNEQFF; CDR3nt: TGCGCCAGCAGCATAGGGACAGGGGTAGTCAATGAGCAGTTCTTC; d_gene: TRBD1; len: 15; v_gene: TRBV5-1; j_gene: TRBJ2-1
CDR3aa: CASSLVGGEGETQYF; CDR3nt: TGTGCCAGCAGCTTAGTTGGGGGAGAAGGAGAGACCCAGTACTTC; d_gene: .; len: 15; v_gene: TRBV7-2; j_gene: TRBJ2-5
CDR3aa: CASSLPVSGFGTDTQYF; CDR3nt: TGTGCCAGCAGTTTACCGGTCTCGGGATTCGGCACAGATACGCAGTATTTT; d_gene: .; len: 17; v_gene: TRBV28; j_gene: TRBJ2-3
CDR3aa: CASSLVTGVHEQYF; CDR3nt: TGTGCCAGCAGCTTAGTAACAGGGGTCCACGAGCAGTACTTC; d_gene: TRBD1; len: 14; v_gene: TRBV7-9; j_gene: TRBJ2-7
CDR3aa: CASSPITGGPGYTF; CDR3nt: TGTGCCAGCAGTCCCATTACAGGGGGCCCTGGCTACACCTTC; d_gene: TRBD1; len: 14; v_gene: TRBV27; j_gene: TRBJ1-2
CDR3aa: CASSRQGGGRSTDTQYF; CDR3nt: TGTGCCAGCAGCCGCCAGGGTGGCGGAAGAAGCACAGATACGCAGTATTTT; d_gene: .; len: 17; v_gene: TRBV5-4; j_gene: TRBJ2-3
CDR3aa: CAISESSLGAVQPQHF; CDR3nt: TGTGCCATCAGTGAGTCAAGTTTGGGGGCGGTCCAGCCCCAGCATTTT; d_gene: .; len: 16; v_gene: TRBV10-3; j_gene: TRBJ1-5
CDR3aa: CASSLTGPSRDGYTF; CDR3nt: TGTGCCAGCAGCTTAACAGGCCCCTCCCGGGATGGCTACACCTTC; d_gene: .; len: 15; v_gene: TRBV7-2; j_gene: TRBJ1-2
CDR3aa: CASSLAGSRGYGYTF; CDR3nt: TGCGCCAGCAGCTTGGCTGGGTCCAGGGGATATGGCTACACCTTC; d_gene: .; len: 15; v_gene: TRBV5-1; j_gene: TRBJ1-2
CDR3aa: CASSSTGSTVKTQYF; CDR3nt: TGTGCCAGCAGTTCCACAGGTTCTACCGTAAAGACCCAGTACTTC; d_gene: .; len: 15; v_gene: TRBV6-5; j_gene: TRBJ2-5
CDR3aa: CASSLTGAAQGEQYF; CDR3nt: TGTGCCAGCAGCTTAACAGGCGCGGCCCAGGGGGAGCAGTACTTC; d_gene: .; len: 15; v_gene: TRBV7-3; j_gene: TRBJ2-7
CDR3aa: CASSLSTGGASHEQYF; CDR3nt: TGTGCCAGCAGTTTATCCACAGGGGGCGCATCCCACGAGCAGTACTTC; d_gene: TRBD1; len: 16; v_gene: TRBV28; j_gene: TRBJ2-7
CDR3aa: CASSQYGTGTFGELFF; CDR3nt: TGTGCCAGCAGCCAATACGGGACAGGGACGTTCGGGGAGCTGTTTTTT; d_gene: TRBD1; len: 16; v_gene: TRBV7-6; j_gene: TRBJ2-2
CDR3aa: CASSFRGSSGNTIYF; CDR3nt: TGTGCCAGCAGCTTCCGGGGGAGCTCTGGAAACACCATATATTTT; d_gene: .; len: 15; v_gene: TRBV7-9; j_gene: TRBJ1-3
CDR3aa: CASSPDRGRINEQFF; CDR3nt: TGTGCCAGCAGCCCGGACAGGGGGCGCATAAATGAGCAGTTCTTC; d_gene: TRBD1; len: 15; v_gene: TRBV6-5; j_gene: TRBJ2-1
CDR3aa: CASSFDRGPYGYTF; CDR3nt: TGTGCCAGCAGCTTCGATCGGGGCCCCTATGGCTACACCTTC; d_gene: .; len: 14; v_gene: TRBV7-2; j_gene: TRBJ1-2
CDR3aa: CASSLSRLDIQYF; CDR3nt: TGTGCCAGCAGCTTAAGTAGGTTAGACATTCAGTACTTC; d_gene: .; len: 13; v_gene: TRBV11-1; j_gene: TRBJ2-4
CDR3aa: CASSTQGSGELFF; CDR3nt: TGTGCCAGCAGCACGCAGGGGTCCGGGGAGCTGTTTTTT; d_gene: .; len: 13; v_gene: TRBV9; j_gene: TRBJ2-2
CDR3aa: CARSWMTGFGQYF; CDR3nt: TGTGCCAGAAGCTGGATGACAGGGTTCGGGCAGTACTTC; d_gene: TRBD1; len: 13; v_gene: TRBV5-3; j_gene: TRBJ2-7
CDR3aa: CASSPQGGDEQYF; CDR3nt: TGTGCCAGCTCACCACAGGGCGGGGACGAGCAGTACTTC; d_gene: .; len: 13; v_gene: TRBV18; j_gene: TRBJ2-7
CDR3aa: CASSLMGAQNTEAFF; CDR3nt: TGTGCCAGCAGTCTCATGGGGGCGCAGAACACTGAAGCTTTCTTT; d_gene: .; len: 15; v_gene: TRBV28; j_gene: TRBJ1-1
CDR3aa: CASRGGTSTDTQYF; CDR3nt: TGTGCCAGCAGGGGCGGAACTAGCACAGATACGCAGTATTTT; d_gene: .; len: 14; v_gene: TRBV7-3; j_gene: TRBJ2-3
CDR3aa: CASSPGTADNEQFF; CDR3nt: TGTGCCAGCAGTCCCGGGACAGCAGACAATGAGCAGTTCTTC; d_gene: TRBD1; len: 14; v_gene: TRBV5-4; j_gene: TRBJ2-1
CDR3aa: CSAVPQETQYF; CDR3nt: TGCAGTGCCGTACCCCAAGAGACCCAGTACTTC; d_gene: .; len: 11; v_gene: TRBV20-1; j_gene: TRBJ2-5
CDR3aa: CASSYYGSGNNEQFF; CDR3nt: TGTGCCAGCAGCTATTATGGTAGCGGGAACAATGAGCAGTTCTTC; d_gene: TRBD2; len: 15; v_gene: TRBV5-6; j_gene: TRBJ2-1
CDR3aa: CASSFQGSNQPQHF; CDR3nt: TGTGCCAGCAGCTTTCAGGGGAGCAATCAGCCCCAGCATTTT; d_gene: .; len: 14; v_gene: TRBV7-2; j_gene: TRBJ1-5
CDR3aa: CASSRQHTGGHTEAFF; CDR3nt: TGTGCCAGCAGCCGACAACATACAGGGGGCCACACTGAAGCTTTCTTT; d_gene: TRBD1; len: 16; v_gene: TRBV7-8; j_gene: TRBJ1-1
CDR3aa: CATSRRDRKGSGELFF; CDR3nt: TGTGCCACCAGCAGGAGGGACAGAAAGGGGAGCGGGGAGCTGTTTTTT; d_gene: TRBD1; len: 16; v_gene: TRBV15; j_gene: TRBJ2-2
CDR3aa: CASSEGQGPDYGYTF; CDR3nt: TGTGCCAGCAGTGAAGGGCAGGGGCCTGACTATGGCTACACCTTC; d_gene: .; len: 15; v_gene: TRBV6-1; j_gene: TRBJ1-2
CDR3aa: CASRGTRGPSGANVLTF; CDR3nt: TGTGCCAGCAGGGGGACCAGGGGACCTTCTGGGGCCAACGTCCTGACTTTC; d_gene: .; len: 17; v_gene: TRBV11-2; j_gene: TRBJ2-6
CDR3aa: CASSLNLAEQETQYF; CDR3nt: TGTGCCAGCAGCTTAAATTTGGCGGAACAAGAGACCCAGTACTTC; d_gene: .; len: 15; v_gene: TRBV7-9; j_gene: TRBJ2-5
CDR3aa: CASSLGGGDYGYTF; CDR3nt: TGCGCCAGCAGCTTGGGAGGAGGGGACTATGGCTACACCTTC; d_gene: .; len: 14; v_gene: TRBV5-1; j_gene: TRBJ1-2
CDR3aa: CASSLGPRTGAGNTIYF; CDR3nt: TGTGCCAGCAGCTTAGGTCCCCGGACAGGGGCTGGAAACACCATATATTTT; d_gene: TRBD1; len: 17; v_gene: TRBV7-3; j_gene: TRBJ1-3
CDR3aa: CASSLNRFSYEQYF; CDR3nt: TGTGCCAGCAGTTTAAACAGATTCTCCTACGAGCAGTACTTC; d_gene: .; len: 14; v_gene: TRBV6-5; j_gene: TRBJ2-7
CDR3aa: CASSEARSGTGETQYF; CDR3nt: TGTGCCAGCAGTGAAGCAAGGTCAGGGACGGGGGAGACCCAGTACTTC; d_gene: .; len: 16; v_gene: TRBV6-1; j_gene: TRBJ2-5